The clone carrying this T cell receptor beta chain was observed at least ten times. Germline-derived CDR1 and CDR2 are SGHTS and YDEGEE. The CDR3 sequence is 14 residues long. Trimming stripped 0 bases from V and 0 bases from J, with 3 bases between. The data derive from a study of early T cells in non-severe SARS-CoV-2 infection. TCRdb re-analysed the 5' RACE reads in MiXCR, keeping a single row per CDR3 protein. The profile shows 70,000 or so distinct CDR3 sequences, around 12% of them singletons. The chain couples TRBV5-8 to TRBJ2-2; no clear D. The receptor comes from an adult who was a healthcare worker with PCR-confirmed SARS-CoV-2 infection or an uninfected control (not recorded which). Sequenced sample: whole blood. The CDR3 reads CASSLGTNTGELFF. In DNA, the CDR3 is TGTGCCAGCAGCTTGGGTACGAACACCGGGGAGCTGTTTTTT.